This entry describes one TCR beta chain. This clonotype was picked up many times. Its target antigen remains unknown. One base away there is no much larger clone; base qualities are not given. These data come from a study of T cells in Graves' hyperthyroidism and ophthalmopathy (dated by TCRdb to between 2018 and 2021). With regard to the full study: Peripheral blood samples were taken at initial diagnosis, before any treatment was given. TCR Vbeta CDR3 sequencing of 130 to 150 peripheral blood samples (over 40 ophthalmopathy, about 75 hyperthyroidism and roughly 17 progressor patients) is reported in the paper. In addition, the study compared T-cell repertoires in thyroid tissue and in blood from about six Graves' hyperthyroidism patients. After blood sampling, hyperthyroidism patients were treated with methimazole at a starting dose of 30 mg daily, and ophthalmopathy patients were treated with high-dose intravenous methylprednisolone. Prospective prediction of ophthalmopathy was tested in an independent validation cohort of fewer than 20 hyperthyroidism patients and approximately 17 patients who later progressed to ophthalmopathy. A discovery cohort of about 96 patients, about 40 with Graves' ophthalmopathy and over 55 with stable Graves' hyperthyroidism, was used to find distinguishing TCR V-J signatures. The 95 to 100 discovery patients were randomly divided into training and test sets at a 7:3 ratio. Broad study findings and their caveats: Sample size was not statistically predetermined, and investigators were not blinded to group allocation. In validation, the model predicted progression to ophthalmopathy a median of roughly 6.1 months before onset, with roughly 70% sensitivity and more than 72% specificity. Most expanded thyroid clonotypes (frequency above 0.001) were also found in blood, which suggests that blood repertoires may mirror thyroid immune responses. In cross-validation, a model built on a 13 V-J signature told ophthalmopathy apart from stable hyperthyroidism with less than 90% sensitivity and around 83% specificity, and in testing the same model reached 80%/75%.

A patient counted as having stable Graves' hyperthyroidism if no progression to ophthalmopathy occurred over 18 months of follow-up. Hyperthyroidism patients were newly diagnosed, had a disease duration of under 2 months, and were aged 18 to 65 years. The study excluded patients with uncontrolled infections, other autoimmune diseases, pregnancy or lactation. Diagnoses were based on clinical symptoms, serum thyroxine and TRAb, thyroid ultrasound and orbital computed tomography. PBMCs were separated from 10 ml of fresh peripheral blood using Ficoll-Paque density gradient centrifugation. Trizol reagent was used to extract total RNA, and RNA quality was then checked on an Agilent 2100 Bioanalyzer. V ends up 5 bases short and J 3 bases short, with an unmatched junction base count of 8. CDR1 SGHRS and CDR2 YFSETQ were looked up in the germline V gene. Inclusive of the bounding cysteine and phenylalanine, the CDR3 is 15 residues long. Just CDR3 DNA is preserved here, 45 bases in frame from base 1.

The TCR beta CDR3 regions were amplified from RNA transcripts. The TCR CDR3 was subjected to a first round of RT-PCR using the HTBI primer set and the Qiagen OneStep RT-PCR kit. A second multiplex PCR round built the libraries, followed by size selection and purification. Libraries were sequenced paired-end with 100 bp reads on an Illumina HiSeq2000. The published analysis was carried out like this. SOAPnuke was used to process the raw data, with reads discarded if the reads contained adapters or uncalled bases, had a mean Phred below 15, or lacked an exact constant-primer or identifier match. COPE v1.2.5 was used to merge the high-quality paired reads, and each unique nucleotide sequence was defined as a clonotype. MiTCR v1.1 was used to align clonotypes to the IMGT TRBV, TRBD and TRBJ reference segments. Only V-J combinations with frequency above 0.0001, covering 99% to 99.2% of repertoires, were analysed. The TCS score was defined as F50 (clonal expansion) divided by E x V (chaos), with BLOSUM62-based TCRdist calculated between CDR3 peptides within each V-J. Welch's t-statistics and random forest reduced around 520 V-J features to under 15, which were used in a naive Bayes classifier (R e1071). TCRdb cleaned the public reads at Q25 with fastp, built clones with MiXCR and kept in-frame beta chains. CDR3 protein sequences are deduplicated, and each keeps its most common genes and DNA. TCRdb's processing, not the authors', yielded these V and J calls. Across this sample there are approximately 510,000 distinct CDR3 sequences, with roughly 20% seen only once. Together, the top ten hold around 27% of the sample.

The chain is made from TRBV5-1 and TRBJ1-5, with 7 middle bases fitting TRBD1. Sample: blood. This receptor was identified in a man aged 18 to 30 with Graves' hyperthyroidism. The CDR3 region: CASSPMTGPNQPQHF. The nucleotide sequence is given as TGCGCCAGCAGTCCCATGACAGGGCCCAATCAGCCCCAGCATTTT.